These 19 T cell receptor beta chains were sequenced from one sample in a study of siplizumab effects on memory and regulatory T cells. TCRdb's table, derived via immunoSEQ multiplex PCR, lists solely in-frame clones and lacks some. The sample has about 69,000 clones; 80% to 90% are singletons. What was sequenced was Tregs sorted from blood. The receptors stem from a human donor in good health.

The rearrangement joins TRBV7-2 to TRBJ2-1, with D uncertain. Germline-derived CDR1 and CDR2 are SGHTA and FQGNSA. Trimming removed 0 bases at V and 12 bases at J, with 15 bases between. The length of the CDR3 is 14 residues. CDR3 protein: CASSLAEVSGWQFF. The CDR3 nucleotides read TGTGCCAGCAGCTTAGCTGAGGTGTCGGGTTGGCAGTTCTTC.

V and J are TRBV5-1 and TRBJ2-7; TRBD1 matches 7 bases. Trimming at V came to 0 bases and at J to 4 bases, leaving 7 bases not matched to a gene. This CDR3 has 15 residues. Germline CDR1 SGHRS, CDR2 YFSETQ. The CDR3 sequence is CASSLVGGQRYEQYF. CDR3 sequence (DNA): TGCGCCAGCAGCTTGGTAGGGGGACAGCGATACGAGCAGTACTTC.

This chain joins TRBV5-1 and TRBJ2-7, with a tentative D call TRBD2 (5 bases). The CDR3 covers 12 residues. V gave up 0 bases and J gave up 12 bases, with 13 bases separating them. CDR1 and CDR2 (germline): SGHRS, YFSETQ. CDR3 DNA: TGCGCCAGCAGCTTGGCTTCGGGAATTTTGTACTTC. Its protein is CASSLASGILYF. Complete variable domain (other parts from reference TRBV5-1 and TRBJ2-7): KAGVTQTPRYLIKTRGQQVTLSCSPISGHRSVSWYQQTPGQGLQFLFEYFSETQRNKGNFPGRFSGRQFSNSRSEMNVSTLELGDSALYLCASSLASGILYFGPGTRLTVT.

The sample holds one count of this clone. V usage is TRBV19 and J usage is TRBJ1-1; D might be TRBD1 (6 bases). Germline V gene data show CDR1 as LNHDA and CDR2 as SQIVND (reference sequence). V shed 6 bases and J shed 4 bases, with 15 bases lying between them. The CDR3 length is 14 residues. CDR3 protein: CASSRTVRITEAFF. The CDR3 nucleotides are TGTGCCAGTAGCCGGACAGTCAGAATCACTGAAGCTTTCTTT.

CDR3 nucleotides: TGTGCCAGCATCCCGGGACTAGCGGGATCAGCAGATACGCAGTATTTT. It yields the protein CASIPGLAGSADTQYF. This chain joins TRBV2 and TRBJ2-3; the match to TRBD2 covers 13 bases. There are 16 residues in the CDR3. V gave up 7 bases and J gave up 4 bases; unmatched junction bases: 8. CDR1 and CDR2 from the germline V gene are SNHLY and FYNNEI.

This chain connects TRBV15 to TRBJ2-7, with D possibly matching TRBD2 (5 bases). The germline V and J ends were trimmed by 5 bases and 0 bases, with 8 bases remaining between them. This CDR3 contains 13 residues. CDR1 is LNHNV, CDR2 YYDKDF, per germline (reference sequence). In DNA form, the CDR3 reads TGTGCCACCAGCTTGCGGGTCTCCTACGAGCAGTACTTC. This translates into CATSLRVSYEQYF. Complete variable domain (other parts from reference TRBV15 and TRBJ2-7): DAMVIQNPRYQVTQFGKPVTLSCSQTLNHNVMYWYQQKSSQAPKLLFHYYDKDFNNEADTPDNFQSRRPNTSFCFLDIRSPGLGDTAMYLCATSLRVSYEQYFGPGTRLTVT.

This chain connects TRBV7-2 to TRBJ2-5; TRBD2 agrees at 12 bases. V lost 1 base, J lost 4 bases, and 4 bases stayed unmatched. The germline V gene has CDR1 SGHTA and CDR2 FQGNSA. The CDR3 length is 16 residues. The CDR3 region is CASSLGLAGEGETQYF. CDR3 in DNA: TGTGCCAGCAGCTTAGGACTAGCGGGAGAGGGAGAGACCCAGTACTTC.

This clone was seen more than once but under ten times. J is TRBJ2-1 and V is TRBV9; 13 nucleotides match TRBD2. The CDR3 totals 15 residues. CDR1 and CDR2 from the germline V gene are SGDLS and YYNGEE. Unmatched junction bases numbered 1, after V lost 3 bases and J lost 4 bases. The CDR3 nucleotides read TGTGCCAGCAGCGGGGGACTAGCGGGGTACAATGAGCAGTTCTTC. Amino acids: CASSGGLAGYNEQFF.

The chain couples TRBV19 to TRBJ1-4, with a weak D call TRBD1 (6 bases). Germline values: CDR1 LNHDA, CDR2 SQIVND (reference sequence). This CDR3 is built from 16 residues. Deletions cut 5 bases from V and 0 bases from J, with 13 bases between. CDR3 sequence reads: CASSVGGSATNEKLFF. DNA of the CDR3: TGTGCCAGTAGTGTAGGGGGATCGGCAACTAATGAAAAACTGTTTTTT.

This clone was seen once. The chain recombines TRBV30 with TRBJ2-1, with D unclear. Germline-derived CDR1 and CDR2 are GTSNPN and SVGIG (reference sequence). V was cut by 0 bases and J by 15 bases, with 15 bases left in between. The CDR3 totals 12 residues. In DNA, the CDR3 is TGTGCCTGGAGTGTACTTCGGAACCACCCGTTCTTC. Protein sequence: CAWSVLRNHPFF.

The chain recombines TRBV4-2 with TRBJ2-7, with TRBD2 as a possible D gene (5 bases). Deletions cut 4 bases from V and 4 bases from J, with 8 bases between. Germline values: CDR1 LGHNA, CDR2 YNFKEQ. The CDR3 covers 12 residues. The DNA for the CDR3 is TGTGCCAGCAGCCGCACGGGGTACGAGCAGTACTTC. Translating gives CASSRTGYEQYF.

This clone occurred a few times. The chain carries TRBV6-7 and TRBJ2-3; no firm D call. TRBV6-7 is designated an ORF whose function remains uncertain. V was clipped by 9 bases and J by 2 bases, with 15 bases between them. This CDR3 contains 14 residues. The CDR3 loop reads CASLPGPLTDTQYF. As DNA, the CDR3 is TGTGCCAGTCTCCCCGGGCCGCTCACAGATACGCAGTATTTT.

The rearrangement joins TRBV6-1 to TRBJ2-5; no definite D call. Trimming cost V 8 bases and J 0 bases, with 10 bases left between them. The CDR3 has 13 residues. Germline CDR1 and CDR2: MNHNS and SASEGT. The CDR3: CASRPAYQETQYF. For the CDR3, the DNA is TGTGCCAGCCGTCCCGCGTACCAAGAGACCCAGTACTTC.

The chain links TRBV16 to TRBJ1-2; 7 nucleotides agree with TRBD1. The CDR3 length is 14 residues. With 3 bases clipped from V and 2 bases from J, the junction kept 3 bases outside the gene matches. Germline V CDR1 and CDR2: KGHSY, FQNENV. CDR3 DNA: TGTGCCAGCAGCCAGGTACAGGGGAACTATGGCTACACCTTC. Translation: CASSQVQGNYGYTF.

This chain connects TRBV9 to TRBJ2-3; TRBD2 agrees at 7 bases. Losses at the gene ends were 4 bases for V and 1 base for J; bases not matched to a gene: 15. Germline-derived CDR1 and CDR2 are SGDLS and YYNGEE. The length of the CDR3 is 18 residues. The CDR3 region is CASSFGAASGKGTDTQYF. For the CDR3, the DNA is TGTGCCAGCAGCTTCGGGGCGGCTAGCGGAAAAGGCACAGATACGCAGTATTTT.

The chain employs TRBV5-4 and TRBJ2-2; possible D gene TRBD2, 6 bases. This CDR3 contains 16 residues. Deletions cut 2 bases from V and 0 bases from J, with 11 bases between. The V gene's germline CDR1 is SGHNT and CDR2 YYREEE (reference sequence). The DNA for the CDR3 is TGTGCCAGCAGCTTTCTGGAGGGGTCGAACACCGGGGAGCTGTTTTTT. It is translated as CASSFLEGSNTGELFF.

The CDR3 DNA follows: TGTGCCAGTAGTGCGAGACTAGCCGCCTACGAGCAGTACTTC. It specifies CASSARLAAYEQYF. The rearrangement joins TRBV19 to TRBJ2-5; 7 bases are shared with TRBD2. The DNA end is more similar to TRBJ2-7, so the J call may be wrong. Germline V gives CDR1 LNHDA, CDR2 SQIVND (reference sequence). This CDR3 comprises 14 residues.

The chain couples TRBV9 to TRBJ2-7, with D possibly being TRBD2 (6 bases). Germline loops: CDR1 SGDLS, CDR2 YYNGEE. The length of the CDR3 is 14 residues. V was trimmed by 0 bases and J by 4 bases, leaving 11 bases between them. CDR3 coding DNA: TGTGCCAGCAGCGTAGGGGACGGACTATACGAGCAGTACTTC. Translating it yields CASSVGDGLYEQYF. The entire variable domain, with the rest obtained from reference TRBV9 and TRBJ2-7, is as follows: DSGVTQTPKHLITATGQRVTLRCSPRSGDLSVYWYQQSLDQGLQFLIQYYNGEERAKGNILERFSAQQFPDLHSELNLSSLELGDSALYFCASSVGDGLYEQYFGPGTRLTVT.

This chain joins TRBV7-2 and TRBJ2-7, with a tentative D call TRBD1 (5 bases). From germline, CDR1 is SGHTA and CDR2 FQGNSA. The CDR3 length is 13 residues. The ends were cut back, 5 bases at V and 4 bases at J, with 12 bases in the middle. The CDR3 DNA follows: TGTGCCAGCAGCAGCTCGCCAGGGTACGAGCAGTACTTC. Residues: CASSSSPGYEQYF.